This TCR beta chain originates from a study of pediatric ulcerative colitis. Controls had colonoscopy for suspected IBD, with normal endoscopy and no IBD the following year. At colonoscopy, a blood sample was also collected. Per germline, CDR1 MNHEY and CDR2 SVGAGI. V lost 2 bases to trimming and J lost 8 bases, with 15 bases between them. CDR3 length equals 14 residues. Generated by immunoSEQ multiplex PCR, the TCRdb table keeps only in-frame clones and is missing some. The sample lists tens of thousands of clones, around 87% occurring once. The sample taken for sequencing was blood. The rearrangement joins TRBV6-5 to TRBJ1-1, with D unresolved. The receptor was derived from a boy between 10 and 17 years old who was a control in a study of pediatric ulcerative colitis. CDR3 sequence: CASSYGLGGYEAFF. CDR3 nucleotide sequence: TGTGCCAGCAGTTACGGACTTGGAGGGTACGAAGCTTTCTTT.